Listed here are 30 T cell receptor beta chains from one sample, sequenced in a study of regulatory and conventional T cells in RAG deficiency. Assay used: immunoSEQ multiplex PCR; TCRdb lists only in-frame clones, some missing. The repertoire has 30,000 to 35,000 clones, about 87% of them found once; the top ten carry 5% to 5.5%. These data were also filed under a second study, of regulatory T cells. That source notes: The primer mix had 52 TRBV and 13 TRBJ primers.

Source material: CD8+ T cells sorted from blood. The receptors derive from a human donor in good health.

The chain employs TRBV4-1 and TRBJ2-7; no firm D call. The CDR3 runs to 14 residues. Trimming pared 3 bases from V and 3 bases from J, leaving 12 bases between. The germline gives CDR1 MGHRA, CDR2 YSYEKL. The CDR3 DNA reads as TGCGCCAGCAGCCACCAAAAGGGTCTCTACGAGCAGTACTTC. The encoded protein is CASSHQKGLYEQYF.

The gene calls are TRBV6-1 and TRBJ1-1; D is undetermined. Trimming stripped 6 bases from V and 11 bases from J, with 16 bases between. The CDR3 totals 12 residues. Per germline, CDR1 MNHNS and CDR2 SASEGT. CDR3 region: CASRGIENRAFF. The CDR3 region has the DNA TGTGCCAGCAGGGGAATTGAAAATAGGGCTTTCTTT.

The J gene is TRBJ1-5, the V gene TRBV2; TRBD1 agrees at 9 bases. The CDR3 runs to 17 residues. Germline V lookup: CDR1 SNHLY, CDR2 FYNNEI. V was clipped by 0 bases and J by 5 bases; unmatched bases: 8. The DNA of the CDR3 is TGTGCCAGCAGTGAAGCCCAGATGACAGGGGGAGATCAGCCCCAGCATTTT. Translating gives CASSEAQMTGGDQPQHF.

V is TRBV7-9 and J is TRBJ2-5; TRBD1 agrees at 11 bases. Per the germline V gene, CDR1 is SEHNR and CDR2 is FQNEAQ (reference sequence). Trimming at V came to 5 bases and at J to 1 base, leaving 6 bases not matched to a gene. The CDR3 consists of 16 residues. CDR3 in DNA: TGTGCCAGCAGCGACCGGGACAGGGGGATCCAAGAGACCCAGTACTTC. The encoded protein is CASSDRDRGIQETQYF.

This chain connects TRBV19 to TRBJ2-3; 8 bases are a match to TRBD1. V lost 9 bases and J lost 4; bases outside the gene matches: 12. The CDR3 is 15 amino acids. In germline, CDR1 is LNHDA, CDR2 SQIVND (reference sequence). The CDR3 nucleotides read TGTGCCAGCACCCGCGCAGGGGGCGTGGCAGATACGCAGTATTTT. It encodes CASTRAGGVADTQYF. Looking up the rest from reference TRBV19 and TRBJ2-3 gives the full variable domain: DGGITQSPKYLFRKEGQNVTLSCEQNLNHDAMYWYRQDPGQGLRLIYYSQIVNDFQKGDIAEGYSVSREKKESFPLTVTSAQKNPTAFYLCASTRAGGVADTQYFGPGTRLTVL.

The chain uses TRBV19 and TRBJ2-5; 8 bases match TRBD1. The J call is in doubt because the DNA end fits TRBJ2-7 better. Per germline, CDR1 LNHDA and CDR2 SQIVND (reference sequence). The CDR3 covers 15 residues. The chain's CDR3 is CASSANRDRFYEQYF. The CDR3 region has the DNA TGTGCCAGTAGTGCGAACCGGGACAGGTTTTACGAGCAGTACTTC.

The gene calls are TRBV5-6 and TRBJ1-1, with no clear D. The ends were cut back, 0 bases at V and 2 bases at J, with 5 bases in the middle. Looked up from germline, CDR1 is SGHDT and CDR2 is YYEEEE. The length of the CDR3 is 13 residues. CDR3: CASSLAPNTEAFF. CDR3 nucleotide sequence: TGTGCCAGCAGCTTGGCTCCAAACACTGAAGCTTTCTTT.

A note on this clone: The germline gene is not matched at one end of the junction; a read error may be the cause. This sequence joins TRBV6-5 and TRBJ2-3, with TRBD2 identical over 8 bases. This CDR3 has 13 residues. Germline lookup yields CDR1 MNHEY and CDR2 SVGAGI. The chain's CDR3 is CAISERETDTQYF. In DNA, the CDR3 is TGTGCCATCAGTGAGCGGGAGACAGATACGCAGTATTTT.

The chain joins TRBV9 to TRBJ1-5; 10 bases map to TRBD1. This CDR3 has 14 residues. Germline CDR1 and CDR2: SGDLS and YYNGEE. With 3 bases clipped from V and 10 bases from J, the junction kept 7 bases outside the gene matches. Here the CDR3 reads CASSGGQGPSPQHF. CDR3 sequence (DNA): TGTGCCAGCAGCGGGGGACAGGGGCCCTCTCCCCAGCATTTT.

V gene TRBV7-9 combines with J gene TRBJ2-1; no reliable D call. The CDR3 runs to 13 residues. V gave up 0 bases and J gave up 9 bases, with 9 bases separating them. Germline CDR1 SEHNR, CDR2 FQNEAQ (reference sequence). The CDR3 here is CASSLARPGEQFF. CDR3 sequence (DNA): TGTGCCAGCAGCTTAGCCCGCCCGGGTGAGCAGTTCTTC.

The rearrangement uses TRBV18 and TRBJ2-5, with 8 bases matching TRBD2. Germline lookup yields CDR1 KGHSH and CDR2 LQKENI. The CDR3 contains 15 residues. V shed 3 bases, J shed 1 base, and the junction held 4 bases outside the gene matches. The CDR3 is CASSPEAGAQETQYF. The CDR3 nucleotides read TGTGCCAGCTCACCGGAAGCGGGGGCCCAAGAGACCCAGTACTTC. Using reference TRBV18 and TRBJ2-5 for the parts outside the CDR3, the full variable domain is NAGVMQNPRHLVRRRGQEARLRCSPMKGHSHVYWYRQLPEEGLKFMVYLQKENIIDESGMPKERFSAEFPKEGPSILRIQQVVRGDSAAYFCASSPEAGAQETQYFGPGTRLLVL.

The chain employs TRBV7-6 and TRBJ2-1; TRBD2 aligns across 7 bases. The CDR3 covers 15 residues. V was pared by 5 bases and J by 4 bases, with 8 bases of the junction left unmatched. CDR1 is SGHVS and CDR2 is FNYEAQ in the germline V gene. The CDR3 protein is CASSPLAGAYNEQFF. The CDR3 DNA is TGTGCCAGCAGCCCCCTCGCGGGAGCTTACAATGAGCAGTTCTTC.

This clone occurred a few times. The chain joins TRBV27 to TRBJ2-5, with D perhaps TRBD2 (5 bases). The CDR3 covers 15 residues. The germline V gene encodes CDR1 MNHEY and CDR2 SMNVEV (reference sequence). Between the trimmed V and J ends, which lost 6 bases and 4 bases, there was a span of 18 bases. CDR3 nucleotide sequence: TGTGCCAGCAGCCTGGTCGGTGCAGGAGGAGAGACCCAGTACTTC. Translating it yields CASSLVGAGGETQYF.

The CDR3 nucleotides read TGTGCCAGCTCAGACCCTATCTCTGGCTACACCTTC. Translating it yields CASSDPISGYTF. The chain employs TRBV21-1 and TRBJ1-2. TRBV21-1 is a pseudogene locus. The CDR3 sequence is 12 residues long.

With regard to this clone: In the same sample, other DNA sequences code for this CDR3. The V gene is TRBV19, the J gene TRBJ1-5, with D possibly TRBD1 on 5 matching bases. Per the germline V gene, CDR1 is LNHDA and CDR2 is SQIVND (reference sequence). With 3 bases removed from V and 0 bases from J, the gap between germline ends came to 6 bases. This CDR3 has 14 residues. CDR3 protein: CASSIRDSNQPQHF. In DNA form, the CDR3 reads TGTGCCAGTAGTATCAGGGATAGCAATCAGCCCCAGCATTTT.

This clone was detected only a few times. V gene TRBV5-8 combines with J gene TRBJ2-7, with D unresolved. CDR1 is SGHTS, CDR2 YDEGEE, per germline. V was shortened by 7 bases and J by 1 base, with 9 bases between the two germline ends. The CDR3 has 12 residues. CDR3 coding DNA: TGTGCCAGCGCCAGTCGATCCTACGAGCAGTACTTC. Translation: CASASRSYEQYF.

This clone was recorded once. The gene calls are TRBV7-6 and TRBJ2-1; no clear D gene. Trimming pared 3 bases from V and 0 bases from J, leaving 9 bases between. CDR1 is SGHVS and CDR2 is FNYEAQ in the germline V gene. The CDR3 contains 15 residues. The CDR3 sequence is CASSFGGVSYNEQFF. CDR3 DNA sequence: TGTGCCAGCAGCTTCGGTGGGGTCTCCTACAATGAGCAGTTCTTC.

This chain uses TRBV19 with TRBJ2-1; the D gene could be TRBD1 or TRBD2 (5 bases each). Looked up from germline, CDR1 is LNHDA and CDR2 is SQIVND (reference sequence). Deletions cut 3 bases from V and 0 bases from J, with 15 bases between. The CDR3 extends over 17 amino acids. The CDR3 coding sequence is TGTGCCAGTAGTATGGTCGTGGGGGATTTCTCCTACAATGAGCAGTTCTTC. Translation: CASSMVVGDFSYNEQFF.

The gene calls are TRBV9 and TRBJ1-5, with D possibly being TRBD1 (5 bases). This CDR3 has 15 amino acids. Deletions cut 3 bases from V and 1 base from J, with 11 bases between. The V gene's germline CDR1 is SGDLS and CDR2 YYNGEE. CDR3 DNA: TGTGCCAGCAGCGCCGAAGGGGTGAGCAATCAGCCCCAGCATTTT. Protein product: CASSAEGVSNQPQHF.

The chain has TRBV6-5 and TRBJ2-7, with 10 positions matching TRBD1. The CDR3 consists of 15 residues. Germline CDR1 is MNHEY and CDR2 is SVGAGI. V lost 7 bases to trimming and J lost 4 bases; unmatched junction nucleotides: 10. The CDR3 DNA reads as TGTGCCAGCACCTTACTCGGACAGGGGGGGTACGAGCAGTACTTC. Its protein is CASTLLGQGGYEQYF.

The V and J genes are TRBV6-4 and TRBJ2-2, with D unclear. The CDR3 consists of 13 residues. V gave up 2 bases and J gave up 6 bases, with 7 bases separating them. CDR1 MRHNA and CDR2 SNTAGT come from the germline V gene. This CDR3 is CASSDGVPGELFF. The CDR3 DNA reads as TGTGCCAGCAGTGACGGGGTTCCCGGGGAGCTGTTTTTT.

CDR3 coding DNA: TGTGCCAGCAGTTTATGGCGGGGGGACTCCTACGAGCAGTACTTC. It specifies CASSLWRGDSYEQYF. J is TRBJ2-7 and V is TRBV27; 8 positions match TRBD2. The V gene end was trimmed by 1 base and the J gene end by 0 bases; junction bases not matched to a gene: 2. The CDR3 has 15 residues. Germline CDR1 reads MNHEY; CDR2 reads SMNVEV (reference sequence).

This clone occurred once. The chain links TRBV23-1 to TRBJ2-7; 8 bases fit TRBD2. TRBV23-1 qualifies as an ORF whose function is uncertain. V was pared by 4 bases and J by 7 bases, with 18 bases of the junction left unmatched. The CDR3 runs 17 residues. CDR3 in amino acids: CASSPPGGDPRRREQYF. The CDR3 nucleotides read TGCGCCAGCAGTCCCCCCGGGGGGGACCCCCGACGTCGGGAGCAGTACTTC.

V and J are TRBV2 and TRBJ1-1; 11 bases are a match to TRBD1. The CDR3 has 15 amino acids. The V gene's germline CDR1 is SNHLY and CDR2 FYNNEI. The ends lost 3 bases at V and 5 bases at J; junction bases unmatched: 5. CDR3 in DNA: TGTGCCAGCAGTGACCCCGGGACAGGGGGGACTGAAGCTTTCTTT. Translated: CASSDPGTGGTEAFF.

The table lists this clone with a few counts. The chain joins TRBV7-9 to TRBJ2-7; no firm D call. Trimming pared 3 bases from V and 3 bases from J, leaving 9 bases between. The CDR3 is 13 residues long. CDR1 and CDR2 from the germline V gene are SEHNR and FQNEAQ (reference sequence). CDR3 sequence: CASSFSQNYEQYF. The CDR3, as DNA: TGTGCCAGCAGCTTTAGCCAAAACTACGAGCAGTACTTC.

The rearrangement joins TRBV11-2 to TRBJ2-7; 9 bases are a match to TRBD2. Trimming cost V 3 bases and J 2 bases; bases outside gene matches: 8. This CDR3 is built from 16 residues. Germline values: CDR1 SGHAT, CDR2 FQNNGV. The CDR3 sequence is CASSFVRLAGTYEQYF. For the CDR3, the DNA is TGTGCCAGCAGCTTCGTTCGTCTAGCGGGAACCTACGAGCAGTACTTC.

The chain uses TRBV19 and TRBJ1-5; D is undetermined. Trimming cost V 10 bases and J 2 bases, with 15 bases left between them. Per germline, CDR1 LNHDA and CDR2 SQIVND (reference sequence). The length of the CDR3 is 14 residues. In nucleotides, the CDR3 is TGTGCCACTCAACTAGGGTTTGGCAATCAGCCCCAGCATTTT. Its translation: CATQLGFGNQPQHF.

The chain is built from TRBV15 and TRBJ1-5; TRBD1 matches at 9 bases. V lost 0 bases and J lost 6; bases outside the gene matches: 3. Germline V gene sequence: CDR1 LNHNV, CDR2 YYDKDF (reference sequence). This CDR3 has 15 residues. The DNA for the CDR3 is TGTGCCACCAGCAGAGATAGGGACAGGGTTCAGCCCCAGCATTTT. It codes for CATSRDRDRVQPQHF. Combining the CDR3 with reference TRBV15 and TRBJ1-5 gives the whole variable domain DAMVIQNPRYQVTQFGKPVTLSCSQTLNHNVMYWYQQKSSQAPKLLFHYYDKDFNNEADTPDNFQSRRPNTSFCFLDIRSPGLGDTAMYLCATSRDRDRVQPQHFGDGTRLSIL.

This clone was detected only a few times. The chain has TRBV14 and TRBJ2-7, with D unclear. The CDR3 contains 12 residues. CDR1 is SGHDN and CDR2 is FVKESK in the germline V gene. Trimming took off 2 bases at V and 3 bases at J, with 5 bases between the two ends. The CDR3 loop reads CASSQYSYEQYF. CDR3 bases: TGTGCCAGCAGCCAATACAGCTACGAGCAGTACTTC.

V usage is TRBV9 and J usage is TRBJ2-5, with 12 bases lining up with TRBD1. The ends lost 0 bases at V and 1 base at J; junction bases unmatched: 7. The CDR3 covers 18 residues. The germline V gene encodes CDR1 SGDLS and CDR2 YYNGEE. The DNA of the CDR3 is TGTGCCAGCAGCGTAGCCGGGACAGGGGGCCTGGGCCAAGAGACCCAGTACTTC. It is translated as CASSVAGTGGLGQETQYF.